One and the same sample provided the 7 T cell receptor beta chains below, sequenced in a study of T-cell memory formation after mild COVID-19. In TCRdb, the 5' RACE reads were re-called with MiXCR into one record per CDR3 protein. The profile covers around 310,000 distinct CDR3 sequences, with 20% to 25% appearing a single time and under 25% taken by the ten largest. Material for sequencing was PBMCs or a T cell subset sorted from them (not recorded which). The receptors come from a man aged 18 to 30 who had mild COVID-19 (a few samples of this study predate the infection). Cell type and time point are not known.

This clonotype was picked up a small number of times. CDR3 loop: CASSPPEGDEAFF. The CDR3 coding sequence is TGTGCCAGCAGCCCGCCAGAGGGGGATGAAGCTTTCTTT. This chain links TRBV7-9 with TRBJ1-1, with D perhaps TRBD1 (6 bases). V was clipped by 5 bases and J by 7 bases, with 14 bases between them. The CDR3 spans 13 residues. Germline assignment: CDR1 SEHNR and CDR2 FQNEAQ (reference sequence).

V is TRBV3-1 and J is TRBJ2-1; D not resolved. The CDR3 is 14 residues long. CDR1 is LGHDT and CDR2 is YNNKEL in the germline V gene (reference sequence). V dropped 1 base and J dropped 0 bases, with 4 bases sitting between them. The CDR3, as DNA: TGTGCCAGCAGCCAAGCCCTCTCCTACAATGAGCAGTTCTTC. This sequence encodes CASSQALSYNEQFF.

This chain joins TRBV5-1 and TRBJ2-7; D is possibly TRBD1 (5 bases). Germline lookup yields CDR1 SGHRS and CDR2 YFSETQ. This CDR3 has 15 amino acids. Trimming removed 0 bases at V and 2 bases at J, with 12 bases between. CDR3 coding DNA: TGCGCCAGCAGCTTGGCCGGAGACAGACCCTACGAGCAGTACTTC. Translation gives CASSLAGDRPYEQYF.

CDR3 bases: TGCGCCAGCAGCTTCTTTACAGGGGGAAACACCATATATTTT. It translates to CASSFFTGGNTIYF. The chain employs TRBV5-1 and TRBJ1-3, with D possibly matching TRBD1 (6 bases). V was trimmed by 2 bases and J by 4 bases, leaving 10 bases between them. The CDR3 runs 14 residues. The germline gives CDR1 SGHRS, CDR2 YFSETQ.

This clonotype has more than one count but fewer than ten. The chain recombines TRBV12-3 or TRBV12-4 with TRBJ1-6; no firm D call. This CDR3 region has 13 residues. Trimming pared 1 base from V and 10 bases from J, leaving 8 bases between. As DNA, the CDR3 is TGTGCCAGCAGTTTAGAAAGTATGTCACCCCTCCACTTT. Its translation is CASSLESMSPLHF.

This clonotype has more than one count but fewer than ten. The V gene is TRBV15, the J gene TRBJ2-5; tentative D call: TRBD2 (5 bases). The CDR3 is 17 amino acids. V was shortened by 0 bases and J by 4 bases, with 18 bases between the two germline ends. Germline CDR1 is LNHNV and CDR2 is YYDKDF (reference sequence). The CDR3 sequence: CATSRDRGLTGSETQYF. The DNA for the CDR3 is TGTGCCACCAGCAGAGATCGAGGGCTCACTGGCTCAGAGACCCAGTACTTC.

This clonotype was picked up one time. The chain has TRBV6-5 and TRBJ2-3; 9 bases are a match to TRBD1. This CDR3 is 13 amino acids long. Germline V gives CDR1 MNHEY, CDR2 SVGAGI. The ends lost 2 bases at V and 9 bases at J; junction bases unmatched: 3. CDR3 sequence: CASSYPDRGTQYF. CDR3 bases: TGTGCCAGCAGTTACCCGGACAGGGGCACGCAGTATTTT.